This is a list of T cell receptor beta chains from one sample in a study of cytomegalovirus exposure and HLA in healthy donors. The method was immunoSEQ multiplex PCR; TCRdb's version includes in-frame clones alone and lacks a portion of them. The sample contains 100,000 to 150,000 clones, approximately 94% of which appear only once. Sequences were obtained from PBMCs. These receptor sequences come from a woman under 30 in good health and CMV-seronegative. Each CDR3 is given with its conserved first and last residue. The D gene is left open where the match is weak. Some rows have no size entry. The others give once, few or many, or a class for an expanded clone.

TRBV29-1	.	.	TRBJ1-2	CSVVRQEEGYTF	TGCAGCGTTGTTCGACAGGAAGAAGGCTACACCTTC
TRBV28	TRBD2	.	TRBJ2-4	CASSLSGVAKNIQYF	TGTGCCAGCAGTTTGAGCGGGGTAGCCAAAAACATTCAGTACTTC
TRBV7-3	TRBD2	once	TRBJ2-3	CASSSGGPKDTQYF	TGTGCCAGCAGTTCGGGGGGGCCGAAAGATACGCAGTATTTT
TRBV9	TRBD1	.	TRBJ1-1	CASSVRTGDADTEAFF	TGTGCCAGCAGCGTACGAACAGGGGATGCGGACACTGAAGCTTTCTTT
TRBV6-5	TRBD1	.	TRBJ2-1	CASSYSGTGGLLQFF	TGTGCCAGCAGTTACTCCGGGACAGGGGGCCTCTTACAGTTCTTC
TRBV13	TRBD1	.	TRBJ1-2	CASSPRTGRGGYTF	TGTGCCAGCAGCCCGCGGACAGGGCGAGGGGGCTACACCTTC
TRBV28	.	.	TRBJ2-7	CASSLGGYEQYF	TGTGCCAGCAGTTTGGGAGGTTACGAGCAGTACTTC
TRBV5-4	.	.	TRBJ1-1	CASSLGPGNLGNTEAFF	TGTGCCAGCAGCTTGGGACCAGGGAACCTAGGGAACACTGAAGCTTTCTTT
TRBV28	.	.	TRBJ1-6	CASSDTIYNSPLHF	TGTGCCTCGTCGGACACGATCTATAATTCACCCCTCCACTTT
TRBV10-2	TRBD2	.	TRBJ2-1	CASSRGLAGVNEQFF	TGCGCCAGCAGCCGGGGACTAGCGGGAGTCAATGAGCAGTTCTTC
TRBV27	TRBD1	.	TRBJ2-7	CASSSGSGGWYEQYF	TGTGCCAGCAGTTCTGGGTCAGGGGGCTGGTACGAGCAGTACTTC
TRBV29-1	.	.	TRBJ1-2	CSVEGGAYGYTF	TGCAGCGTTGAGGGGGGGGCTTATGGCTACACCTTC
TRBV4-2	TRBD1	.	TRBJ2-7	CASRSDRGSYEQYF	TGTGCCAGCAGGTCTGACAGGGGATCCTACGAGCAGTACTTC
TRBV2	.	once	TRBJ2-1	CASSDRPPAAPFIDEQFF	TGTGCCAGCAGTGATCGACCCCCAGCGGCCCCGTTCATCGATGAGCAGTTCTTC
TRBV6-1	TRBD2	.	TRBJ2-1	CASSGLTGLAGYYNEQFF	TGTGCCAGCAGTGGGCTTACCGGACTAGCAGGATACTACAATGAGCAGTTCTTC
TRBV9	.	.	TRBJ2-6	CASSVTGHPYSGANVLTF	TGTGCCAGCAGCGTGACGGGACATCCCTACTCTGGGGCCAACGTCCTGACTTTC
TRBV5-1	TRBD1	.	TRBJ1-2	CASSSGPDRKIYGYTF	TGCGCCAGCAGCTCGGGGCCGGACAGGAAGATTTATGGCTACACCTTC
TRBV19	.	.	TRBJ1-5	CASSIESLATNQPQHF	TGTGCCAGTAGTATCGAATCGTTGGCGACAAATCAGCCCCAGCATTTT
TRBV19	TRBD2	once	TRBJ2-4	CASTRAGLGTKNIQYF	TGTGCCAGTACCAGAGCGGGGCTAGGAACCAAAAACATTCAGTACTTC
TRBV10-3	TRBD1	.	TRBJ2-3	CASTFDRARTDTQYF	TGTGCCTCAACCTTCGACAGGGCGCGCACAGATACGCAGTATTTT
TRBV19	TRBD2	.	TRBJ2-1	CASSRTGGINEQFF	TGTGCCAGTAGTCGGACGGGGGGGATAAATGAGCAGTTCTTC
TRBV30	.	.	TRBJ1-1	CAWSAQTAKMNTEAFF	TGTGCCTGGAGTGCACAGACCGCCAAGATGAACACTGAAGCTTTCTTT